This TCR beta chain was sequenced during a study of beta chain features in type 1 diabetes (dated by TCRdb to the late 2010s). Background for the entire study: Mean age, gender distribution, total cell number and subset yield did not differ between patients and healthy donors. A total of roughly 100 million sorted cells were examined across all samples, and the number of cells per subset was strongly correlated with RNA yield. In the study, recently diagnosed type 1 diabetes patients and matched healthy donors were compared on the TCRB repertoires of their sorted circulating CD4+ T cell subsets. Whereas all 30 or so donors provided naive and central memory subsets, regulatory and stem cell-like memory subsets were isolated from just 8 patients and roughly 8 healthy donors. Findings and caveats that apply to the study as a whole: A moderate but significant shortening of TCRB CDR3 length was observed in type 1 diabetes patients in all four CD4+ subsets. PCR might favor shorter templates, but patient and control samples were amplified and corrected together, so any skew would affect both groups equally. Naive, central memory and regulatory TCRB repertoires appeared to be more alike among patients than among healthy donors. At VDJ recombination sites, type 1 diabetes patients had fewer insertions and more deleted nucleotides, which implies abnormalities in thymic rearrangement. Because cDNA rather than genomic DNA was sequenced, highly expressing activated cells could have been over-represented, although no difference in activation and CD3 levels was found between groups. Only small numbers of individuals were included in the HLA sub-analyses, which left unresolved whether HLA type had any influence on TCRB rearrangement.

Comments on this clone: Its antigen has not been determined. No much larger clone is present one base from it, and per-base qualities are unavailable.

Each donor gave one peripheral blood draw, averaging roughly 100 mL, which was collected into heparinised tubes. Naive, central memory, regulatory and stem cell-like memory CD4+ T cells were sorted on a BD FACSAria II using a panel including CD45RO, CCR7, CD25, CD127, CD95 and CD27. Purity was above 95% for every sorted population. PBMCs were separated immediately by Lymphoprep density gradient centrifugation and were stained directly, without being cultured. Samples were stained and sorted in pairs, with one healthy donor and one patient per experiment, so that batch effects were minimized. The entire isolated RNA was reverse transcribed using the High Capacity cDNA Reverse Transcription Kit, and thus expressed TCRB transcripts were sequenced. Naive, central memory and regulatory T cell samples underwent deep immunoSEQ sequencing, averaging about 3.57 million total reads per sample. After sorted cells were lysed in RLT buffer, RNA was extracted with DNase-treated RNeasy Micro or Mini kits, with the choice depending on cell number. To prevent cross-contamination, every cell subset was processed on its own, while patient and healthy donor samples were processed together. The immunoSEQ multiplex PCR was used to amplify TCRB sequences from cDNA, yielding 87-bp fragments that span the CDR3 region. Sequencing of the amplicons was performed on the Illumina HiSeq platform. Under the source paper's analysis protocol: Synthetic template baselines were used to correct PCR bias computationally, reads within Hamming distance 2 were collapsed together, and singletons that could not be merged were discarded. Reads were aligned against IMGT so that V, D and J genes, CDR3 length and insertions or deletions at six rearrangement sites could be assigned. Within each subset, clonotype counts were normalized to the number of sorted cells before true diversity and Gini coefficients were calculated with the tcR R package. The overlap coefficient, calculated on TCRB nucleotide sequences, was used to measure repertoire sharing. TCRdb carries this immuneACCESS record with in-frame sequences only. Its versions omit some clonotypes, under half of them owing to an unresolved V gene in the studies checked, with the rest unexplained. V and J calls and clone size are given by that table; D and trimming were obtained from the DNA. The sample profile shows about 15,000 clones; more than 65% of them were found once. More than 2% of the sample comes from the top ten.

The CDR3 runs 12 amino acids, cysteine and phenylalanine included. The sequence is cut down to CDR3 DNA, 36 bases in frame from base 1. Deletion took 1 base off V and 8 bases off J, with a span of 9 bases between the germline ends. CDR1 and CDR2 (SGHRS, YFSETQ) derive from the germline V gene. Sample: Tregs from blood. The meaning of the sample's cell subset or site label: regulatory CD4+ T cells. The chain was built from TRBV5-1 and TRBJ1-1; TRBD1 is possibly the D segment (5 matching bases). This TCR came from a man aged 30 to 45 with type 1 diabetes. The nucleotide sequence reads TGCGCCAGCAGCTTGCAGCAGGGCGAAGCTTTCTTT. Translation gives CASSLQQGEAFF.